Each of the 21 T cell receptor beta chains below was sequenced from the same sample in a study of glioma-infiltrating T cells after dendritic cell vaccination. Clones were read by immunoSEQ multiplex PCR, and TCRdb kept only the in-frame ones, dropping some. The repertoire has about 110,000 clones, around 91% of them found once; the top ten carry roughly 2.5%. Time point specified: after dendritic cell vaccination, including at tumor progression/relapse. Specimen: blood, collected after dendritic cell vaccination. The receptors stem from a human donor with glioblastoma.

Notes on this clone: Other DNA sequences in the sample encode the same CDR3. V gene TRBV25-1 combines with J gene TRBJ1-6, with 7 bases matching TRBD1. V was clipped by 4 bases and J by 4 bases; unmatched bases: 10. Germline V CDR1 and CDR2: MGHDK, SYGVNS. CDR3 length: 17 residues. CDR3 in amino acids: CASSGVKGQPYNSPLHF. CDR3 in DNA: TGTGCCAGCAGTGGGGTAAAGGGACAGCCGTATAATTCACCCCTCCACTTT.

V usage is TRBV11-1 and J usage is TRBJ1-1, with 10 bases fitting TRBD1. CDR1 is SGHAT, CDR2 FQDESV, per germline (reference sequence). Trimming removed 4 bases from V and 5 bases from J; junction bases left unmatched: 4. The CDR3 covers 14 residues. The CDR3 protein is CASSSTGGNTEAFF. In DNA, the CDR3 is TGTGCCAGCAGCTCGACAGGGGGCAATACTGAAGCTTTCTTT.

This chain joins TRBV15 and TRBJ1-6; D possibly corresponds to TRBD1 (5 bases). Trimming pared 2 bases from V and 5 bases from J, leaving 7 bases between. CDR1 and CDR2 (germline): LNHNV, YYDKDF (reference sequence). The CDR3 is 14 amino acids. CDR3 sequence (DNA): TGTGCCACCAGCAGACAGGGCAATAATTCACCCCTCCACTTT. Translating gives CATSRQGNNSPLHF. Combining the CDR3 with reference TRBV15 and TRBJ1-6 gives the whole variable domain DAMVIQNPRYQVTQFGKPVTLSCSQTLNHNVMYWYQQKSSQAPKLLFHYYDKDFNNEADTPDNFQSRRPNTSFCFLDIRSPGLGDTAMYLCATSRQGNNSPLHFGNGTRLTVT.

This chain links TRBV14 with TRBJ2-3, with D possibly matching TRBD2 (5 bases). With 5 bases removed from V and 0 bases from J, the gap between germline ends came to 21 bases. CDR3 length: 18 amino acids. Looked up from germline, CDR1 is SGHDN and CDR2 is FVKESK. As DNA, the CDR3 is TGTGCCAGCAGCGAGGACTTCTCGTCACCCCCTAGCACAGATACGCAGTATTTT. Its translation is CASSEDFSSPPSTDTQYF.

This chain joins TRBV6-1 and TRBJ2-1, with 8 bases that match TRBD1. Germline V lookup: CDR1 MNHNS, CDR2 SASEGT. V dropped 7 bases and J dropped 7; count of bases not matched to a gene: 9. The CDR3 spans 14 residues. Here the CDR3 reads CASIDRGAGNEQFF. CDR3 bases: TGTGCCAGCATTGACAGGGGCGCCGGGAATGAGCAGTTCTTC.

Comments on this clone: Relative to the germline gene, one junction end is altered; a read error may explain this. Distinct nucleotide sequences in the sample also encode this CDR3. The chain's CDR3 is CASKPRDQETQYF. In DNA, the CDR3 is TGCGCCAGCAAGCCGAGGGATCAAGAGACCCAGTACTTC. The chain couples TRBV11-3 to TRBJ2-5, with D perhaps TRBD2 (5 bases). The CDR3 totals 13 residues. CDR1 and CDR2 from the germline V gene are SGHNT and YENEEA.

This chain connects TRBV6-5 to TRBJ2-7; maybe TRBD1 (5 bases). There are 15 residues in the CDR3. The germline CDR1 and CDR2 sequences are MNHEY and SVGAGI. Trimming stripped 0 bases from V and 1 base from J, with 10 bases between. DNA for the CDR3: TGTGCCAGCAGTTACTCCCAGGGTGGGTCCTACGAGCAGTACTTC. Translating it yields CASSYSQGGSYEQYF.

The V and J genes are TRBV21-1 and TRBJ2-7; no DNA check was done on the table's D call, TRBD2. TRBV21-1 is described as a pseudogene. This CDR3 comprises 11 residues. The CDR3 DNA sequence: TGTCCCGGCCGGCGGGAGTACGAGCAGTACTTC. Translation gives CPGRREYEQYF.

This chain links TRBV9 with TRBJ2-1, with D perhaps TRBD2 (5 bases). The CDR3 runs to 14 residues. Trimming pared 4 bases from V and 5 bases from J, leaving 13 bases between. Per the germline V gene, CDR1 is SGDLS and CDR2 is YYNGEE. CDR3 bases: TGTGCCAGCAGCCCCGGACTTTCCAACAATGAGCAGTTCTTC. Its protein product is CASSPGLSNNEQFF.

The V gene is TRBV30, the J gene TRBJ2-3; 10 bases line up with TRBD2. After removal of 0 bases from V and 6 bases from J, the junction contained 12 bases not matched to a gene. This CDR3 spans 17 amino acids. Germline CDR1 and CDR2: GTSNPN and SVGIG (reference sequence). The CDR3 loop is CAWSVNAPASGGDTQYF. The DNA for the CDR3 is TGTGCCTGGAGTGTAAATGCCCCTGCTAGCGGGGGTGATACGCAGTATTTT.

The chain combines TRBV5-1 with TRBJ2-5, with D perhaps matching TRBD1 (6 bases). The DNA end is more similar to TRBJ2-7, so the J call may be wrong. CDR1 and CDR2 (germline): SGHRS, YFSETQ. This CDR3 comprises 13 residues. CDR3: CASAVDRPYEQYF. In nucleotides, the CDR3 is TGCGCCAGCGCGGTCGACAGGCCCTACGAGCAGTACTTC.

The chain recombines TRBV29-1 with TRBJ2-7, with 7 nucleotides matching TRBD1. The CDR3 consists of 13 residues. The germline CDR1 and CDR2 sequences are SQVTM and ANQGSEA. J gave up 4 bases and V 4 bases, and 7 bases lay outside the gene matches. The CDR3 loop is CSVGRGPLYEQYF. CDR3 coding DNA: TGCAGCGTTGGTAGGGGGCCCCTGTACGAGCAGTACTTC.

The chain uses TRBV11-3 and TRBJ2-7; 12 bases align to TRBD1. V dropped 2 bases and J dropped 5; count of bases not matched to a gene: 4. Germline V gene lookup returns CDR1 SGHNT and CDR2 YENEEA. The CDR3 loop spans 15 amino acids. CDR3 residues: CASSLLGTGGHEQYF. The DNA for the CDR3 is TGTGCCAGCAGCTTACTCGGGACAGGGGGCCACGAGCAGTACTTC.

J is TRBJ2-1 and V is TRBV2, with 15 positions matching TRBD2. The CDR3 runs 16 residues. Germline loops: CDR1 SNHLY, CDR2 FYNNEI. V trimming: 5 bases; J trimming: 4 bases; junction bases outside the gene matches: 3. The chain's CDR3 is CASSPGLAGGYNEQFF. The CDR3 DNA reads TGTGCCAGCAGTCCGGGACTAGCGGGAGGTTACAATGAGCAGTTCTTC.

This sequence joins TRBV30 and TRBJ2-5; 8 bases fit TRBD2. CDR3 length equals 15 residues. V lost 4 bases and J lost 5; bases outside the gene matches: 12. Germline CDR1 is GTSNPN and CDR2 is SVGIG (reference sequence). The CDR3 region is CAWMPIGGGMETQYF. The CDR3 nucleotides are TGTGCCTGGATGCCGATCGGGGGGGGAATGGAGACCCAGTACTTC. The full variable domain, in which reference TRBV30 and TRBJ2-5 provide the parts outside the CDR3, is SQTIHQWPATLVQPVGSPLSLECTVEGTSNPNLYWYRQAAGRGLQLLFYSVGIGQISSEVPQNLSASRPQDRQFILSSKKLLLSDSGFYLCAWMPIGGGMETQYFGPGTRLLVL.

This clone was detected only a few times. The chain recombines TRBV6-5 with TRBJ2-7; 7 bases line up with TRBD1. The ends lost 8 bases at V and 2 bases at J; junction bases unmatched: 6. The CDR3 totals 13 residues. Germline-derived CDR1 and CDR2 are MNHEY and SVGAGI. Written as DNA, the CDR3 is TGTGCCAGCGTCCGGGACAGAGCCTACGAGCAGTACTTC. Translating it yields CASVRDRAYEQYF.

The J gene is TRBJ1-1, the V gene TRBV27, with TRBD1 matching over 7 bases. Germline assignment: CDR1 MNHEY and CDR2 SMNVEV (reference sequence). CDR3 length: 13 residues. Germline trimming cut 8 bases from V and 6 bases from J; bases unmatched to any gene: 9. In DNA, the CDR3 is TGTGCCAGCGCTCCAGACAGGGTAGCTGAAGCTTTCTTT. Amino acid sequence: CASAPDRVAEAFF.

The chain joins TRBV28 to TRBJ1-2; D unresolved. The germline V gene encodes CDR1 MDHEN and CDR2 SYDVKM. The CDR3 runs to 14 residues. V gave up 3 bases and J gave up 8 bases, with 16 bases separating them. The CDR3 reads CASSLRAVTRGYTF. The CDR3 nucleotides read TGTGCCAGCAGTTTGAGAGCGGTTACTAGGGGCTACACCTTC.

Here the CDR3 reads CASSFTSGQETQYF. For the CDR3, the DNA is TGTGCCAGCAGCTTCACTAGCGGGCAGGAGACCCAGTACTTC. The J gene is TRBJ2-5, the V gene TRBV7-9; 9 bases are a match to TRBD2. The germline V gene has CDR1 SEHNR and CDR2 FQNEAQ (reference sequence). The trim removed 3 bases at V and 5 bases at J, leaving 4 bases unmatched. The length of the CDR3 is 14 residues.

The chain couples TRBV5-1 to TRBJ1-1, with TRBD1 matching 9 bases. Trimming removed 0 bases from V and 5 bases from J; junction bases left unmatched: 8. CDR3 size: 16 residues. CDR1 is SGHRS, CDR2 YFSETQ, per germline. CDR3 protein: CASSLGDYRGQTEAFF. CDR3 nucleotides: TGCGCCAGCAGCTTGGGGGACTACAGGGGGCAGACTGAAGCTTTCTTT.

This sequence joins TRBV5-1 and TRBJ1-1; 7 bases are a match to TRBD1. The CDR3 totals 14 residues. V lost 0 bases and J lost 6; bases outside the gene matches: 5. Germline V gene lookup returns CDR1 SGHRS and CDR2 YFSETQ. The CDR3 region has the DNA TGCGCCAGCAGCTTGGATAGGGGGCTGGCTGAAGCTTTCTTT. Amino acid sequence: CASSLDRGLAEAFF.